This T cell receptor beta chain was retrieved from a study of identical twins. General study findings and limits: Less excess twin sharing appeared in beta out-of-frame sequences.

The CDR3 runs 12 residues. Germline V gene sequence: CDR1 SQVTM, CDR2 ANQGSEA. The ends were cut back, 7 bases at V and 4 bases at J, with 13 bases in the middle. Donors were all healthy Caucasians. MiXCR was run by TCRdb on the 5' RACE reads, yielding one entry per CDR3 protein. The table has fewer than 650,000 distinct CDR3 sequences, roughly 7.2% seen once; the top ten hold around 1.6%. For this clonotype: Its antigen is undetermined.

Another study also made use of these data, one on yellow fever vaccine responses in identical twins. Per that paper: Reportedly, the T cell response mounted by twins to vaccine seemed partly convergent, partly personalized.

The sequenced sample consisted of PBMCs. The chain joins TRBV29-1 to TRBJ1-1, with D tentatively TRBD1 (6 bases). This clonotype was obtained from a woman between 18 and 29 years old in good health. The chain's CDR3 is CSGTASTTEAFF. In DNA form, the CDR3 reads TGCAGCGGGACAGCTTCCACCACTGAAGCTTTCTTT.